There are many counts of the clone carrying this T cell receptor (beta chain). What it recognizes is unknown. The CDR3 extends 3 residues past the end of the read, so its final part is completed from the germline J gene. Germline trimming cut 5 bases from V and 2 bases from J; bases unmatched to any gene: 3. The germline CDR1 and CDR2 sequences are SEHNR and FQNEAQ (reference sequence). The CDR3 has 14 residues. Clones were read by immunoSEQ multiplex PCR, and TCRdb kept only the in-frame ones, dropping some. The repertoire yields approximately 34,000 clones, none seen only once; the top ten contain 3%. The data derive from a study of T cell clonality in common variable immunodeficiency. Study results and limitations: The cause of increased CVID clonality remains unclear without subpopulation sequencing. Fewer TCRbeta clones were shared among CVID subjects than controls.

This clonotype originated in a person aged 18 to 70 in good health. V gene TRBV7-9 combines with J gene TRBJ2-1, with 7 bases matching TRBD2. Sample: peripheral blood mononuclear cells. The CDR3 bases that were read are TGTGCCAGCAGCCCTAGCGGCGCCTACAATGAG. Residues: CASSPSGAYNE. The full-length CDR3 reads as CASSPSGAYNEQFF.